Presented here are 20 T cell receptor beta chains from one specimen sequenced in a study of tumor-infiltrating lymphocytes in oesophageal squamous cell carcinoma. TCRdb re-derived calls from the reads in MiXCR, one entry per CDR3 protein. In the table there are roughly 12,000 distinct CDR3 sequences, 58% of which are singletons. The sample was blood. The receptors originated from a female donor with esophageal squamous cell carcinoma.

This clonotype was counted at least ten times. V and J are TRBV19 and TRBJ1-4; D unresolved. Germline V gene sequence: CDR1 LNHDA, CDR2 SQIVND (reference sequence). V dropped 8 bases and J dropped 0 bases, with 10 bases sitting between them. The CDR3 spans 14 residues. CDR3: CASRDRATNEKLFF. CDR3 DNA sequence: TGTGCCAGTCGAGACCGCGCAACTAATGAAAAACTGTTTTTT.

This sequence joins TRBV28 and TRBJ1-5; D is undetermined. V was pared by 3 bases and J by 8 bases, with 8 bases between. CDR3 length equals 12 residues. Germline V CDR1 and CDR2: MDHEN, SYDVKM. The CDR3, as DNA: TGTGCCAGCAGTTTTTTCGGAAAGCCCCAGCATTTT. This translates into CASSFFGKPQHF.

This clonotype showed up many times. The gene calls are TRBV2 and TRBJ1-1, with no clear D. Trimming removed 6 bases from V and 0 bases from J, with 20 bases in between. This CDR3 contains 17 residues. Germline CDR1 and CDR2: SNHLY and FYNNEI. The CDR3 DNA reads TGTGCCAGCAGGAACCGAGGCCCCACAGCTATGAACACTGAAGCTTTCTTT. As protein: CASRNRGPTAMNTEAFF.

The rearrangement joins TRBV12-3 or TRBV12-4 to TRBJ2-5; 13 bases match TRBD2. The end of the DNA fits TRBJ2-1 better, so the J call may be wrong. The CDR3 sequence is 15 residues long. CDR3 in DNA: TGTGCCAGCAGCCAACTAGCGGGGGGGCCTAGTGAGCAGTTCTTC. It encodes CASSQLAGGPSEQFF.

The V gene is TRBV11-3, the J gene TRBJ2-1; maybe TRBD2 (5 bases). Germline lookup yields CDR1 SGHNT and CDR2 YENEEA. CDR3 length: 13 residues. Trimming cost V 7 bases and J 2 bases, with 9 bases left between them. The CDR3 spells CASTRAAYNEQFF. For the CDR3, the DNA is TGTGCCAGCACGCGGGCGGCCTACAATGAGCAGTTCTTC.

The rearrangement links TRBV7-8 to TRBJ2-6; unclear D gene. Near its end, the DNA agrees better with TRBJ2-1, so the J call may be wrong. The germline gives CDR1 SGHVS, CDR2 FQNEAQ. This CDR3 has 13 amino acids. The CDR3 protein is CASSLGYSNEQFF. The CDR3 bases are TGTGCCAGCAGCTTAGGCTATTCCAATGAGCAGTTCTTC.

The genes are TRBV12-3 or TRBV12-4 and TRBJ1-1; D not resolved. The V end lost 2 bases, the J end lost 4 bases, and 11 bases lay between the germline ends. There are 14 residues in the CDR3. CDR3 region: CASSLSAAGTEAFF. The CDR3 coding sequence is TGTGCCAGCAGTTTAAGCGCCGCGGGCACTGAAGCTTTCTTT.

This clonotype showed up just once. This chain connects TRBV11-1 to TRBJ2-3, with D possibly being TRBD2 (5 bases). Germline-derived CDR1 and CDR2 are SGHAT and FQDESV (reference sequence). Trimming took off 2 bases at V and 4 bases at J, with 10 bases between the two ends. The length of the CDR3 is 14 residues. This chain's CDR3 is CASSLPAEADTQYF. In DNA form, the CDR3 reads TGTGCCAGCAGCTTACCAGCGGAAGCAGATACGCAGTATTTT. The variable domain in full, with the rest retrieved from reference TRBV11-1 and TRBJ2-3, is EAEVAQSPRYKITEKSQAVAFWCDPISGHATLYWYRQILGQGPELLVQFQDESVVDDSQLPKDRFSAERLKGVDSTLKIQPAELGDSAMYLCASSLPAEADTQYFGPGTRLTVL.

V and J are TRBV28 and TRBJ2-1; D is perhaps TRBD1 or TRBD2 (5 bases each). This CDR3 is 15 amino acids long. The V end was cut by 10 bases, the J end by 11 bases, with 27 bases between. The germline V gene encodes CDR1 MDHEN and CDR2 SYDVKM. The CDR3, as DNA: TGTGCCACCATAGGTGACTCTCGAGGGGCGAGTAAGCAGTTCTTC. As protein: CATIGDSRGASKQFF. The full variable domain, completed using reference TRBV28 and TRBJ2-1, is DVKVTQSSRYLVKRTGEKVFLECVQDMDHENMFWYRQDPGLGLRLIYFSYDVKMKEKGDIPEGYSVSREKKERFSLILESASTNQTSMYLCATIGDSRGASKQFFGPGTRLTVL.

There are a few counts of this clonotype. The chain couples TRBV12-3 or TRBV12-4 to TRBJ2-7; TRBD2 matches at 10 bases. The length of the CDR3 is 15 residues. The V and J ends lost 0 bases and 7 bases, in that order; junction bases with no gene match: 6. The CDR3 spells CASSLARQLAGEQYF. The CDR3 coding sequence is TGTGCCAGCAGTTTAGCGCGGCAACTAGCGGGGGAGCAGTACTTC.

The chain uses TRBV29-1 and TRBJ2-6; D ambiguous. V dropped 2 bases and J dropped 0 bases, with 14 bases sitting between them. The CDR3 has 17 amino acids. Germline values: CDR1 SQVTM, CDR2 ANQGSEA. This chain's CDR3 is CSVEYETSRSGANVLTF. The DNA of the CDR3 is TGCAGCGTTGAATATGAGACTTCTCGCTCTGGGGCCAACGTCCTGACTTTC.

V gene TRBV12-3 or TRBV12-4 combines with J gene TRBJ2-3, with 10 bases that match TRBD2. Near its end, the DNA agrees better with TRBJ2-7, so the J call may be wrong. The CDR3 spans 16 residues. DNA for the CDR3: TGTGCCAGCAGCAAGGGACTAGCGTATTCCTCCTACGAGCAGTACTTC. It yields the protein CASSKGLAYSSYEQYF.

V usage is TRBV28 and J usage is TRBJ1-6; D call uncertain. Near its end, the DNA agrees better with TRBJ1-5, so the J call may be wrong. Per germline, CDR1 MDHEN and CDR2 SYDVKM. The CDR3 has 17 residues. This CDR3 is CASSSLQGVGDSQPQHF. CDR3 nucleotide sequence: TGTGCCAGCAGCTCCCTACAAGGTGTTGGGGATTCTCAGCCCCAGCATTTT.

This clonotype was observed a few times. The chain uses TRBV7-9 and TRBJ2-1, with 11 bases aligning to TRBD2. Germline values: CDR1 SEHNR, CDR2 FQNEAQ (reference sequence). The CDR3 has 16 residues. Losses at the gene ends were 5 bases for V and 7 bases for J; bases not matched to a gene: 10. Written as DNA, the CDR3 is TGTGCCAGCAGCCCGAGTAGCGGGAGGGCCAAGAATGAGCAGTTCTTC. Translating it yields CASSPSSGRAKNEQFF.

The chain recombines TRBV7-3 with TRBJ2-6; the D gene is possibly TRBD1 (5 bases). Trimming took 4 bases from V and 0 from J, leaving 7 bases between them. CDR1 is SGHTA, CDR2 FQGTGA, per germline. This CDR3 region has 15 residues. The CDR3 loop is CASSSGPSGANVLTF. In DNA, the CDR3 is TGTGCCAGCAGCTCAGGGCCCTCTGGGGCCAACGTCCTGACTTTC.

J is TRBJ2-1 and V is TRBV7-2; D not resolved. Germline loops: CDR1 SGHTA, CDR2 FQGNSA. CDR3 length: 12 residues. Trimming stripped 1 base from V and 9 bases from J, with 7 bases between. CDR3 residues: CASSLGVVEQFF. CDR3 sequence (DNA): TGTGCCAGCAGCTTAGGAGTTGTTGAGCAGTTCTTC.

This chain joins TRBV12-3 or TRBV12-4 and TRBJ2-7; D unresolved. Matching the DNA end better, TRBJ2-5 makes the J call doubtful. CDR3 size: 11 residues. The CDR3 DNA reads as TGTGCCAGCAGCGTATTGGAGACCCAGTACTTC. Protein sequence: CASSVLETQYF.

The rearrangement joins TRBV7-6 to TRBJ2-3; 7 bases agree with TRBD2. Germline CDR1 and CDR2: SGHVS and FNYEAQ. V shed 1 base, J shed 8 bases, and the junction held 9 bases outside the gene matches. The CDR3 length is 15 residues. CDR3 region: CASSLEPGLQTTQYF. The CDR3 DNA sequence: TGTGCCAGCAGCTTAGAACCGGGACTACAGACTACGCAGTATTTT.

The V gene is TRBV7-2, the J gene TRBJ2-7; 8 bases align to TRBD1. V shed 4 bases and J 2 bases; nucleotides not matched to a gene: 7. Germline CDR1 and CDR2: SGHTA and FQGNSA. The CDR3 is 15 amino acids. The CDR3: CASSSTGTGPYEQYF. The DNA of the CDR3 is TGTGCCAGCAGCTCTACCGGGACAGGACCCTACGAGCAGTACTTC.

The J gene is TRBJ1-2, the V gene TRBV7-3; D uncertain. The germline gives CDR1 SGHTA, CDR2 FQGTGA. The V and J ends lost 5 bases and 2 bases respectively, with 9 bases between them. The CDR3 length is 13 residues. The CDR3 loop reads CASSPRINYGYTF. The CDR3 bases are TGTGCCAGCAGCCCCCGGATCAACTATGGCTACACCTTC.